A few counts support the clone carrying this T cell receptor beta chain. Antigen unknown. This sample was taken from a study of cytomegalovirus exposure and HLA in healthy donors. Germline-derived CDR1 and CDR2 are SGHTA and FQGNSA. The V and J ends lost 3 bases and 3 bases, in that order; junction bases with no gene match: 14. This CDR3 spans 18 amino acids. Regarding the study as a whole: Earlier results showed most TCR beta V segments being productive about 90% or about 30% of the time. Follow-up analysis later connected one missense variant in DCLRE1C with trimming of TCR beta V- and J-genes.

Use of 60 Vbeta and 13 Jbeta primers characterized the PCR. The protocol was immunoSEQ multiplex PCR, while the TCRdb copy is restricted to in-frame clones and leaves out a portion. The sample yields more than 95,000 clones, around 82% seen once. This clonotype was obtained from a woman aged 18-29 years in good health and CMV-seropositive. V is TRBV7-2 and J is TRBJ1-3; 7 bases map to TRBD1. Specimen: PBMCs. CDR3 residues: CASSFAKGGQWFGNTIYF. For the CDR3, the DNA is TGTGCCAGCAGCTTCGCCAAGGGGGGACAGTGGTTTGGAAACACCATATATTTT.